One and the same sample provided the 19 T cell receptor beta chains below, sequenced in a study of T cell repertoires in cytomegalovirus infection. In TCRdb, the reads were re-called with MiXCR into one record per CDR3 protein. The sample includes about 740,000 distinct CDR3 sequences, 35% to 45% of them seen just once. Source material: PBMCs. The receptors stem from a human donor in good health (CMV status not recorded). Some clones in this sample may be carry-over from other donors' samples.

This chain connects TRBV7-9 to TRBJ2-1; a possible D gene is TRBD2 (5 bases). The CDR3 covers 15 residues. Trimming removed 2 bases at V and 3 bases at J, with 11 bases between. CDR1 and CDR2 from the germline V gene are SEHNR and FQNEAQ (reference sequence). CDR3 sequence reads: CASSLQRSGYNEQFF. CDR3 in DNA: TGTGCCAGCAGCTTACAACGGAGCGGCTACAATGAGCAGTTCTTC.

Only a few counts were recorded for this clonotype. The V gene is TRBV19, the J gene TRBJ2-2; D unresolved. Germline V gene data show CDR1 as LNHDA and CDR2 as SQIVND (reference sequence). The CDR3 loop spans 9 amino acids. V lost 10 bases and J lost 3, with 0 bases in between. This CDR3 is CANTGELFF. The CDR3, as DNA: TGTGCCAACACCGGGGAGCTGTTTTTT.

This clonotype has only one observation. The chain recombines TRBV4-1 with TRBJ2-7; maybe TRBD1 (6 bases). This CDR3 has 17 residues. V dropped 3 bases and J dropped 4 bases, with 22 bases sitting between them. From germline, CDR1 is MGHRA and CDR2 YSYEKL. CDR3 sequence (DNA): TGCGCCAGCAGCCAGCTGTGGGGGCCAGATACCCCTTACGAGCAGTACTTC. This gives the protein CASSQLWGPDTPYEQYF.

This clonotype was observed a few times. The chain is built from TRBV6-4 and TRBJ2-3, with D possibly TRBD2 on 6 matching bases. In germline, CDR1 is MRHNA, CDR2 SNTAGT. This CDR3 is 15 amino acids long. The V gene lost 3 bases and the J gene lost 3 bases, with 13 bases spanning the gap. CDR3 protein: CASSERRGETDTQYF. CDR3 bases: TGTGCCAGCAGTGAACGGCGGGGAGAGACAGATACGCAGTATTTT.

V usage is TRBV7-9 and J usage is TRBJ1-1; 8 nucleotides match TRBD1. This CDR3 has 14 residues. From germline, CDR1 is SEHNR and CDR2 FQNEAQ (reference sequence). With V trimmed by 5 bases and J by 8 bases, 10 bases remained unmatched. CDR3 nucleotide sequence: TGTGCCAGCAGCCCGGGGACAGGAACCATGGAAGCTTTCTTT. As protein: CASSPGTGTMEAFF. Full variable domain (remainder filled in from reference TRBV7-9 and TRBJ1-1): DTGVSQNPRHKITKRGQNVTFRCDPISEHNRLYWYRQTLGQGPEFLTYFQNEAQLEKSRLLSDRFSAERPKGSFSTLEIQRTEQGDSAMYLCASSPGTGTMEAFFGQGTRLTVV.

This clonotype showed up many times. This chain uses TRBV7-2 with TRBJ2-3; the match to TRBD2 covers 9 bases. Germline V CDR1 and CDR2: SGHTA, FQGNSA. The CDR3 has 16 residues. The V and J ends lost 10 bases and 6 bases, in that order; junction bases with no gene match: 17. CDR3 sequence reads: CAIPPWSGGSRDTQYF. The CDR3, as DNA: TGTGCCATCCCTCCGTGGAGCGGGGGGTCACGGGATACGCAGTATTTT.

Details on this clonotype: One junction end does not reproduce the germline sequence, and a read error may be involved. The rearrangement uses TRBV2 and TRBJ2-7; 13 bases line up with TRBD2. Germline loops: CDR1 SNHLY, CDR2 FYNNEI. This CDR3 has 15 residues. The CDR3 reads CASSWGLAGIKTPPF. The CDR3 nucleotides are TGTGCCAGCTCTTGGGGACTAGCGGGAATTAAAACACCGCCCTTC.

J is TRBJ1-4 and V is TRBV25-1, with unresolved D. CDR3 length equals 17 residues. Germline-derived CDR1 and CDR2 are MGHDK and SYGVNS. The germline V and J ends were trimmed by 2 bases and 0 bases, with 13 bases remaining between them. As DNA, the CDR3 is TGTGCCAGCAGTGAACTTGCGACAATTACAACTAATGAAAAACTGTTTTTT. Translating gives CASSELATITTNEKLFF.

The genes are TRBV4-2 and TRBJ2-5; no clear D gene. The CDR3 contains 12 residues. V lost 5 bases and J 4 bases, leaving 8 bases between the germline ends. Germline-derived CDR1 and CDR2 are LGHNA and YNFKEQ. CDR3 nucleotide sequence: TGTGCCAGCAGCAAGGACGGAGAGACCCAGTACTTC. The encoded protein is CASSKDGETQYF.

The chain recombines TRBV7-8 with TRBJ2-7, with a weak D call TRBD2 (6 bases). V dropped 4 bases and J dropped 0 bases, with 10 bases sitting between them. The CDR3 extends over 14 amino acids. Germline V gives CDR1 SGHVS, CDR2 FQNEAQ. Written as DNA, the CDR3 is TGTGCCAGCAGCTATGACGGGAGCTCCTACGAGCAGTACTTC. This encodes CASSYDGSSYEQYF. Complete variable domain (other parts from reference TRBV7-8 and TRBJ2-7): GAGVSQSPRYKVAKRGQDVALRCDPISGHVSLFWYQQALGQGPEFLTYFQNEAQLDKSGLPSDRFFAERPEGSVSTLKIQRTQQEDSAVYLCASSYDGSSYEQYFGPGTRLTVT.

This chain links TRBV12-3 or TRBV12-4 with TRBJ1-5, with D hard to call. The CDR3 runs 14 residues. Deletions cut 5 bases from V and 4 bases from J, with 12 bases between. The CDR3 sequence is CASSHGGQNQPQHF. CDR3 sequence (DNA): TGTGCCAGCAGTCACGGAGGGCAAAATCAGCCCCAGCATTTT.

The chain is built from TRBV14 and TRBJ2-1; 10 bases fit TRBD2. The CDR3 is 20 amino acids. Germline V gives CDR1 SGHDN, CDR2 FVKESK. The V segment lost 3 bases and the J segment 3 bases; nucleotides outside the gene matches: 17. In DNA, the CDR3 is TGTGCCAGCAGCCAGGCCCTTATAACGGAAACTAGCGGGAACTACAATGAGCAGTTCTTC. Its translation: CASSQALITETSGNYNEQFF.

The chain joins TRBV28 to TRBJ2-7; 9 positions match TRBD1. This CDR3 region has 13 residues. The V gene end was trimmed by 7 bases and the J gene end by 5 bases; junction bases not matched to a gene: 6. The germline CDR1 and CDR2 sequences are MDHEN and SYDVKM. Here the CDR3 reads CASTGTGRNEQYF. CDR3 in DNA: TGTGCCAGCACTGGGACAGGGCGGAACGAGCAGTACTTC. The variable domain in full, with the rest retrieved from reference TRBV28 and TRBJ2-7, is DVKVTQSSRYLVKRTGEKVFLECVQDMDHENMFWYRQDPGLGLRLIYFSYDVKMKEKGDIPEGYSVSREKKERFSLILESASTNQTSMYLCASTGTGRNEQYFGPGTRLTVT.

The rearrangement links TRBV28 to TRBJ2-7; D perhaps matches TRBD1 (6 bases). V was clipped by 7 bases and J by 2 bases, with 15 bases between them. The CDR3 has 14 residues. The germline V gene has CDR1 MDHEN and CDR2 SYDVKM. The CDR3 spells CASKVQGRAYEQYF. CDR3 DNA: TGTGCCAGCAAGGTACAGGGTAGAGCCTACGAGCAGTACTTC.

This clonotype appeared many times. V and J are TRBV7-8 and TRBJ2-3, with no clear D. The CDR3 has 15 amino acids. Between the trimmed V and J ends, which lost 6 bases and 0 bases, there was a span of 13 bases. CDR1 and CDR2 from the germline V gene are SGHVS and FQNEAQ. CDR3 DNA sequence: TGTGCCAGCAGACCCCCCGGTGCTAGCACAGATACGCAGTATTTT. Amino acid sequence: CASRPPGASTDTQYF.

This chain links TRBV19 with TRBJ1-5; D gene ambiguous. Germline V gene data show CDR1 as LNHDA and CDR2 as SQIVND (reference sequence). V was pared by 7 bases and J by 5 bases, with 9 bases between. The CDR3 is 12 residues long. Here the CDR3 reads CASINRDQPQHF. Here the CDR3 DNA reads TGTGCCAGTATTAATAGGGATCAGCCCCAGCATTTT. The full variable domain, with the rest looked up from reference TRBV19 and TRBJ1-5, is DGGITQSPKYLFRKEGQNVTLSCEQNLNHDAMYWYRQDPGQGLRLIYYSQIVNDFQKGDIAEGYSVSREKKESFPLTVTSAQKNPTAFYLCASINRDQPQHFGDGTRLSIL.

The rearrangement uses TRBV28 and TRBJ2-7, with 11 positions matching TRBD1. The germline V gene has CDR1 MDHEN and CDR2 SYDVKM. V lost 6 bases and J lost 3; bases outside the gene matches: 7. The CDR3 consists of 15 residues. The CDR3 protein is CASRSTGTGGYEQYF. The CDR3 DNA reads TGTGCCAGCAGGTCGACCGGGACAGGGGGCTACGAGCAGTACTTC.

V is TRBV5-4 and J is TRBJ2-7; the match to TRBD2 covers 11 bases. The CDR3 totals 15 residues. The germline CDR1 and CDR2 sequences are SGHNT and YYREEE (reference sequence). Trimming at V came to 2 bases and at J to 3 bases, leaving 4 bases not matched to a gene. CDR3 in DNA: TGTGCCAGCAGCTTCACTAGCGGGAGAGACTACGAGCAGTACTTC. It translates to CASSFTSGRDYEQYF.

The genes are TRBV28 and TRBJ2-1; 7 positions match TRBD1. V dropped 5 bases and J dropped 7; count of bases not matched to a gene: 11. This CDR3 region has 15 residues. Germline loops: CDR1 MDHEN, CDR2 SYDVKM. The CDR3 bases are TGTGCCAGCAGTCTCTCATCGACAGGGTTGAATGAGCAGTTCTTC. Protein product: CASSLSSTGLNEQFF. Full variable domain (outside the CDR3, taken from reference TRBV28 and TRBJ2-1): DVKVTQSSRYLVKRTGEKVFLECVQDMDHENMFWYRQDPGLGLRLIYFSYDVKMKEKGDIPEGYSVSREKKERFSLILESASTNQTSMYLCASSLSSTGLNEQFFGPGTRLTVL.